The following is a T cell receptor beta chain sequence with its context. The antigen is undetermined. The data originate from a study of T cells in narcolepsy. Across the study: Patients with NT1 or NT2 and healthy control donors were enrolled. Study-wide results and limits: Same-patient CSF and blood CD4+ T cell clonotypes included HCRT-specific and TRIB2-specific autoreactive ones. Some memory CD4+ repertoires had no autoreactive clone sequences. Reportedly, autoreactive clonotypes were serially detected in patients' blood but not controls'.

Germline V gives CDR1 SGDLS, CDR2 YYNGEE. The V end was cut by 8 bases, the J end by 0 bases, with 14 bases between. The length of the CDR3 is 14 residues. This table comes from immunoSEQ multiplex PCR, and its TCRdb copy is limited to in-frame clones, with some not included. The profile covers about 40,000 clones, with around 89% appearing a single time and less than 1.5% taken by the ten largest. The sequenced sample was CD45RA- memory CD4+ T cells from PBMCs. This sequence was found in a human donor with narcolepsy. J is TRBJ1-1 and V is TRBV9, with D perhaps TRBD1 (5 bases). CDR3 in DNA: TGTGCCAGTTCGGGGGGGAGTGTGAACACTGAAGCTTTCTTT. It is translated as CASSGGSVNTEAFF.